This TCR beta chain was captured by sequencing in a study of cytomegalovirus exposure and HLA in healthy donors. Study-level points and caveats: Among TCR beta chains, those listed as cytomegalovirus-associated numbered about 160. As confirmed in vitro, a few CMV-associated chains were specific for CMV antigens.

The CDR3 extends over 14 amino acids. Germline CDR1 SNHLY, CDR2 FYNNEI. V was clipped by 7 bases and J by 5 bases, with 14 bases between them. This clone was observed once. No antigen is known for it. Using immunoSEQ multiplex PCR, the repertoire was profiled, and TCRdb retains in-frame clones only, with some absent. The sample contains some 200,000 clones, about nine tenths of which appear only once. This chain connects TRBV2 to TRBJ1-4, with D maybe TRBD1 (5 bases). The sequence was obtained from a woman between 18 and 29 years old in good health and CMV-seronegative. Sequencing was done on a sample of PBMCs. The CDR3 loop is CASNFKTENEKLFF. In DNA, the CDR3 is TGTGCCAGCAACTTCAAGACAGAAAATGAAAAACTGTTTTTT.